This TCR beta chain was profiled in a study of blood T cell repertoires in COVID-19. Study summary: Samples of COVID-19 (acute and convalescent) were obtained from the United States, Italy and Spain. T cells, B-cell-depleted T cells, or PBMCs provided the cDNA or gDNA that served as material.

Germline V gives CDR1 LGHDT, CDR2 YNNKEL (reference sequence). The CDR3 has 17 amino acids. V trimming: 1 base; J trimming: 1 base; junction bases outside the gene matches: 8. A few counts support this clone. A Seattle source enrolled patients during active infection and followed them longitudinally. Authors' analysis steps: Reference gene primer amplification gave estimated nucleated cell counts. Some clones are missing from TCRdb's copy, which holds only in-frame ones; the method was immunoSEQ multiplex PCR. V, J and clone size were drawn from that table, and D and trimming were deduced from the DNA. This table has 85,000 to 100,000 clones, around 81% appearing once.

The rearrangement uses TRBV3-1 (or the pseudogene TRBV3-2) and TRBJ1-1, with TRBD1 matching 8 bases. Material: peripheral blood. The sequence was obtained from a man older than 75 with COVID-19, enrolled during active disease. The DNA for the CDR3 is TGTGCCAGCAGCCAAGCTTACCGGGACAGGAGGAACACTGAAGCTTTCTTT. It codes for CASSQAYRDRRNTEAFF.